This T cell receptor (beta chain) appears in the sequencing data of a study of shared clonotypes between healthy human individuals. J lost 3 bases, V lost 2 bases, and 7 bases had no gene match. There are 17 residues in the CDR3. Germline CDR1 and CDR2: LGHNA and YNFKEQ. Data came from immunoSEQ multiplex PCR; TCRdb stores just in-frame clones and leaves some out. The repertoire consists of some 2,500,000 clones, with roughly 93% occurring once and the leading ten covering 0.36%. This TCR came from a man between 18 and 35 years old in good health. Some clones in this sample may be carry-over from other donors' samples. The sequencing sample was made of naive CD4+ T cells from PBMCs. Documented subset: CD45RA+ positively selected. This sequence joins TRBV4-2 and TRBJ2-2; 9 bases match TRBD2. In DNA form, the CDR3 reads TGTGCCAGCAGCCAATGGGCGTTAGCGGGAGACACCGGGGAGCTGTTTTTT. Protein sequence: CASSQWALAGDTGELFF.